Shown below are 29 T cell receptor beta chains from a single sample sequenced in a study of control samples from healthy donors and cancer patients. Clones were sequenced by immunoSEQ multiplex PCR, and TCRdb holds only the in-frame ones, with some missing. The sample lists some 170,000 clones, 94% occurring once. The source material was PBMCs. These receptors all come from a man aged 60 to 75 with colorectal cancer.

The chain recombines TRBV4-1 with TRBJ2-1, with D maybe TRBD2 (5 bases). CDR1 is MGHRA and CDR2 is YSYEKL in the germline V gene. This CDR3 region has 14 residues. The V end was cut by 4 bases, the J end by 8 bases, with 15 bases between. CDR3 residues: CASSRGPAGDEQFF. DNA of the CDR3: TGCGCCAGCAGCCGCGGACCGGCCGGGGATGAGCAGTTCTTC.

This chain joins TRBV7-9 and TRBJ1-1, with D possibly TRBD1 on 5 matching bases. The V gene lost 6 bases and the J gene lost 1 base, with 21 bases spanning the gap. The CDR3 is 17 residues long. From germline, CDR1 is SEHNR and CDR2 FQNEAQ (reference sequence). Here the CDR3 reads CASSTSRGSGGNTEAFF. CDR3 bases: TGTGCCAGCAGTACCTCCCGGGGCTCTGGGGGGAACACTGAAGCTTTCTTT. The full variable domain, its missing parts supplied by reference TRBV7-9 and TRBJ1-1, is DTGVSQNPRHKITKRGQNVTFRCDPISEHNRLYWYRQTLGQGPEFLTYFQNEAQLEKSRLLSDRFSAERPKGSFSTLEIQRTEQGDSAMYLCASSTSRGSGGNTEAFFGQGTRLTVV.

V and J are TRBV18 and TRBJ1-1; no clear D gene. Trimming left V 5 bases short and J 3 bases short, with 16 bases between. This CDR3 is built from 15 residues. CDR1 KGHSH and CDR2 LQKENI come from the germline V gene. CDR3 sequence: CASSSLVASDTEAFF. The CDR3 bases are TGTGCCAGCTCATCACTGGTCGCTTCGGACACTGAAGCTTTCTTT. Full variable domain (remainder filled in from reference TRBV18 and TRBJ1-1): NAGVMQNPRHLVRRRGQEARLRCSPMKGHSHVYWYRQLPEEGLKFMVYLQKENIIDESGMPKERFSAEFPKEGPSILRIQQVVRGDSAAYFCASSSLVASDTEAFFGQGTRLTVV.

Comment on this clone: The same CDR3 also results from other DNA sequences found in this sample. The chain links TRBV6-1 to TRBJ2-5, with D possibly matching TRBD2 (6 bases). Looked up from germline, CDR1 is MNHNS and CDR2 is SASEGT. V lost 3 bases to trimming and J lost 4 bases, with 9 bases between them. The CDR3 is 13 amino acids. The CDR3 DNA sequence: TGTGCCAGCAGTGAGGTGGGGGGAGAGACCCAGTACTTC. Translated, it gives CASSEVGGETQYF.

The rearrangement joins TRBV3-1 (or the pseudogene TRBV3-2) to TRBJ2-3, with D tentatively TRBD2 (5 bases). CDR1 is LGHDT, CDR2 YNNKEL, per germline (reference sequence). This CDR3 is built from 16 residues. V was shortened by 0 bases and J by 0 bases, with 10 bases between the two germline ends. The CDR3 protein is CASSQEPSRSTDTQYF. For the CDR3, the DNA is TGTGCCAGCAGCCAAGAACCTAGCAGGAGCACAGATACGCAGTATTTT.

This chain joins TRBV5-1 and TRBJ1-2; unclear D gene. Germline V CDR1 and CDR2: SGHRS, YFSETQ. The CDR3 totals 14 residues. V gave up 7 bases and J gave up 2 bases, with 15 bases separating them. This CDR3 is CASQDPVQNYGYTF. Here the CDR3 DNA reads TGCGCCAGCCAAGATCCGGTCCAAAACTATGGCTACACCTTC. The full variable domain, completed using reference TRBV5-1 and TRBJ1-2, is KAGVTQTPRYLIKTRGQQVTLSCSPISGHRSVSWYQQTPGQGLQFLFEYFSETQRNKGNFPGRFSGRQFSNSRSEMNVSTLELGDSALYLCASQDPVQNYGYTFGSGTRLTVV.

The chain links TRBV7-2 to TRBJ2-2, with TRBD1 matching 9 bases. V lost 1 base, J lost 6 bases, and 0 bases stayed unmatched. Per germline, CDR1 SGHTA and CDR2 FQGNSA. The CDR3 runs to 14 residues. CDR3 bases: TGTGCCAGCAGCTTAGGGGACAGGGCCGGGGAGCTGTTTTTT. Translated, it gives CASSLGDRAGELFF.

This clone has a handful of counts. The rearrangement uses TRBV3-1 (or the pseudogene TRBV3-2) and TRBJ1-1; possibly TRBD1 for D (6 bases). Germline V gene sequence: CDR1 LGHDT, CDR2 YNNKEL (reference sequence). The CDR3 length is 15 residues. Trimming shortened V by 2 bases and J by 0 bases, and 10 bases separated the two germline ends. Written as DNA, the CDR3 is TGTGCCAGCAGCCAAATTGCAGGGGTGAACACTGAAGCTTTCTTT. Protein product: CASSQIAGVNTEAFF.

This clone was recorded only once. The chain recombines TRBV5-6 with TRBJ2-1, with 10 bases identical to TRBD1. V was pared by 4 bases and J by 6 bases, with 10 bases of the junction left unmatched. The CDR3 consists of 16 residues. Germline loops: CDR1 SGHDT, CDR2 YYEEEE. CDR3 amino acids: CASSPEGTGAINEQFF. DNA of the CDR3: TGTGCCAGCAGCCCCGAGGGGACAGGGGCCATCAATGAGCAGTTCTTC.

This clone is a singleton in its sample. The genes are TRBV7-2 and TRBJ1-3, with a weak D call TRBD1 (6 bases). Trimming removed 5 bases from V and 0 bases from J, with 14 bases in between. The CDR3 contains 16 residues. Germline CDR1 reads SGHTA; CDR2 reads FQGNSA. In DNA, the CDR3 is TGTGCCAGCAGCCCAGGGGCGGCCGTCTCTGGAAACACCATATATTTT. Its protein is CASSPGAAVSGNTIYF.

The chain recombines TRBV13 with TRBJ2-7, with 13 bases aligning to TRBD2. Germline loops: CDR1 PRHDT, CDR2 FYEKMQ (reference sequence). Trimming removed 4 bases from V and 0 bases from J; junction bases left unmatched: 6. The CDR3 has 17 amino acids. CDR3 nucleotide sequence: TGTGCCAGCAGCTACGGGACTAGCGGGATCTACTCCTACGAGCAGTACTTC. As protein: CASSYGTSGIYSYEQYF.

The rearrangement joins TRBV6-2 or TRBV6-3 to TRBJ1-1; D is possibly TRBD1 (5 bases). Germline CDR1 and CDR2: MNHEY and SVGEGT. V dropped 0 bases and J dropped 2 bases, with 10 bases sitting between them. The CDR3 runs to 15 residues. This CDR3 is CASSYSTDYNTEAFF. DNA of the CDR3: TGTGCCAGCAGTTACTCGACAGACTATAACACTGAAGCTTTCTTT.

The chain carries TRBV5-1 and TRBJ2-3, with 11 bases identical to TRBD2. Germline trimming cut 4 bases from V and 5 bases from J; bases unmatched to any gene: 15. This CDR3 contains 18 residues. Germline CDR1 is SGHRS and CDR2 is YFSETQ. This CDR3 reads CASSPAGTSGYGEDTQYF. The CDR3 nucleotides read TGCGCCAGCAGCCCAGCCGGGACTAGCGGTTACGGTGAAGATACGCAGTATTTT.

This clone was counted a single time. The chain links TRBV5-4 to TRBJ1-2; possibly TRBD1 for D (5 bases). Germline CDR1 is SGHNT and CDR2 is YYREEE (reference sequence). Trimming removed 4 bases at V and 0 bases at J, with 22 bases between. This CDR3 region has 18 residues. The CDR3 DNA reads as TGTGCCAGCAGCGTCGGGGGTCTTTCTGCGTACTCTAACTATGGCTACACCTTC. It is translated as CASSVGGLSAYSNYGYTF.

The J gene is TRBJ1-4, the V gene TRBV5-1, with 7 bases aligning to TRBD1. This CDR3 has 14 amino acids. The V and J ends lost 5 bases and 8 bases, in that order; junction bases with no gene match: 9. Germline assignment: CDR1 SGHRS and CDR2 YFSETQ. Written as DNA, the CDR3 is TGCGCCAGCAGTTCCGGGACAGAGGGCGAAAAACTGTTTTTT. Translating gives CASSSGTEGEKLFF.

The chain recombines TRBV6-2 or TRBV6-3 with TRBJ2-7, with D possibly TRBD1 on 6 matching bases. CDR3 length: 14 amino acids. CDR1 is MNHEY and CDR2 is SVGEGT in the germline V gene. V shed 5 bases and J shed 4 bases, with 15 bases lying between them. The CDR3 bases are TGTGCCAGCAGTATACAGGGAGTGGGGTACGAGCAGTACTTC. Its protein is CASSIQGVGYEQYF.

The chain uses TRBV10-1 and TRBJ2-1; TRBD2 is a possible D gene (7 bases). The CDR3 is made up of 16 amino acids. Germline CDR1 WNHNN, CDR2 SYGVQD (reference sequence). Trimming cost V 2 bases and J 2 bases, with 13 bases left between them. CDR3 in amino acids: CASSEEGGGPYNEQFF. In DNA form, the CDR3 reads TGCGCCAGCAGTGAGGAGGGGGGGGGACCCTACAATGAGCAGTTCTTC.

This chain joins TRBV7-9 and TRBJ1-1; D possibly corresponds to TRBD1 (6 bases). This CDR3 is built from 15 residues. CDR1 is SEHNR and CDR2 is FQNEAQ in the germline V gene (reference sequence). V lost 4 bases, J lost 5 bases, and 17 bases lay in between. CDR3 protein: CASSSQGRGGTEAFF. DNA of the CDR3: TGTGCCAGCAGCTCACAGGGTCGGGGGGGAACTGAAGCTTTCTTT. Together with reference TRBV7-9 and TRBJ1-1, the CDR3 gives the full variable domain: DTGVSQNPRHKITKRGQNVTFRCDPISEHNRLYWYRQTLGQGPEFLTYFQNEAQLEKSRLLSDRFSAERPKGSFSTLEIQRTEQGDSAMYLCASSSQGRGGTEAFFGQGTRLTVV.

The chain couples TRBV9 to TRBJ2-5; D gene uncertain. V was shortened by 0 bases and J by 1 base, with 7 bases between the two germline ends. Germline V gene sequence: CDR1 SGDLS, CDR2 YYNGEE. This CDR3 is built from 14 residues. The CDR3 region is CASSVEPSQETQYF. The DNA of the CDR3 is TGTGCCAGCAGCGTAGAGCCCAGCCAAGAGACCCAGTACTTC.

The V call is TRBV4-3, the J call TRBJ2-7, with 11 bases aligning to TRBD1. The CDR3 consists of 15 residues. The germline V gene encodes CDR1 LGHNA and CDR2 YSLEER. J was trimmed by 2 bases and V by 1 base; bases with no gene match: 1. Here the CDR3 DNA reads TGCGCCAGCAGCCAAGGGACAGGGGGCACCTACGAGCAGTACTTC. This encodes CASSQGTGGTYEQYF.

The J gene is TRBJ1-1, the V gene TRBV18, with a possible D match to TRBD1 (5 bases). Deletions cut 6 bases from V and 2 bases from J, with 13 bases between. CDR3 length: 14 amino acids. The germline V gene has CDR1 KGHSH and CDR2 LQKENI. Here the CDR3 reads CASSPGGLNTEAFF. The CDR3 DNA sequence: TGTGCCAGCTCCCCCGGGGGTTTAAACACTGAAGCTTTCTTT.

The V and J genes are TRBV5-1 and TRBJ1-2; maybe TRBD1 (6 bases). Per the germline V gene, CDR1 is SGHRS and CDR2 is YFSETQ. The CDR3 is 17 residues long. Trimming shortened V by 0 bases and J by 0 bases, and 15 bases separated the two germline ends. The CDR3 reads CASSLGLGGNTNYGYTF. CDR3 coding DNA: TGCGCCAGCAGCTTGGGTTTAGGGGGGAATACTAACTATGGCTACACCTTC.

The chain recombines TRBV7-6 with TRBJ2-2; D ambiguous. The germline V gene encodes CDR1 SGHVS and CDR2 FNYEAQ. Between the trimmed V and J ends, which lost 1 base and 2 bases, there was a span of 11 bases. The CDR3 has 16 amino acids. The CDR3 DNA reads as TGTGCCAGCAGCTTAGTTGCGGAGCTAAACACCGGGGAGCTGTTTTTT. Amino acids: CASSLVAELNTGELFF.

The chain joins TRBV5-4 to TRBJ2-7, with D possibly TRBD1 on 6 matching bases. Between the trimmed V and J ends, which lost 0 bases and 6 bases, there was a span of 10 bases. CDR1 SGHNT and CDR2 YYREEE come from the germline V gene (reference sequence). This CDR3 is 13 amino acids long. CDR3: CASSLGQGFEQYF. The CDR3 DNA sequence: TGTGCCAGCAGCTTGGGTCAGGGGTTCGAGCAGTACTTC.

The rearrangement uses TRBV7-9 and TRBJ1-5, with D possibly TRBD1 on 6 matching bases. This CDR3 has 13 amino acids. Germline CDR1 is SEHNR and CDR2 is FQNEAQ (reference sequence). V was pared by 8 bases and J by 4 bases, with 12 bases between. The CDR3, as DNA: TGTGCCAGCGAAGGGGGGGGGAATCAGCCCCAGCATTTT. Protein: CASEGGGNQPQHF. The full variable domain, its missing parts supplied by reference TRBV7-9 and TRBJ1-5, is DTGVSQNPRHKITKRGQNVTFRCDPISEHNRLYWYRQTLGQGPEFLTYFQNEAQLEKSRLLSDRFSAERPKGSFSTLEIQRTEQGDSAMYLCASEGGGNQPQHFGDGTRLSIL.

The chain uses TRBV7-9 and TRBJ1-1, with TRBD1 matching over 7 bases. The V gene end was trimmed by 1 base and the J gene end by 5 bases; junction bases not matched to a gene: 7. CDR1 SEHNR and CDR2 FQNEAQ come from the germline V gene (reference sequence). This CDR3 has 15 amino acids. This chain's CDR3 is CASSLVTTGVTEAFF. CDR3 coding DNA: TGTGCCAGCAGCTTAGTGACAACAGGGGTTACTGAAGCTTTCTTT.

This clone has only one observation. The V and J genes are TRBV4-1 and TRBJ1-2, with TRBD1 identical over 9 bases. The CDR3 loop spans 15 amino acids. Trimming removed 0 bases from V and 5 bases from J; junction bases left unmatched: 4. The germline V gene has CDR1 MGHRA and CDR2 YSYEKL. In nucleotides, the CDR3 is TGCGCCAGCAGCCAAGAGGACAGGGGAGGGTATGGCTACACCTTC. Translated: CASSQEDRGGYGYTF.

The chain couples TRBV18 to TRBJ2-2; 8 bases are a match to TRBD1. This CDR3 contains 15 residues. V lost 2 bases, J lost 4 bases, and 3 bases stayed unmatched. Germline loops: CDR1 KGHSH, CDR2 LQKENI. The CDR3 protein is CASSPGQGRTGELFF. CDR3 nucleotides: TGTGCCAGCTCACCAGGACAGGGTCGCACCGGGGAGCTGTTTTTT.

The CDR3 nucleotides are TGTGCCACCAGTGATTACTATGGCTACACCTTC. Translation gives CATSDYYGYTF. The chain combines TRBV24-1 with TRBJ1-2, with D uncertain. Per the germline V gene, CDR1 is KGHDR and CDR2 is SFDVKD. The CDR3 is 11 residues long. V lost 2 bases, J lost 3 bases, and 0 bases lay in between.